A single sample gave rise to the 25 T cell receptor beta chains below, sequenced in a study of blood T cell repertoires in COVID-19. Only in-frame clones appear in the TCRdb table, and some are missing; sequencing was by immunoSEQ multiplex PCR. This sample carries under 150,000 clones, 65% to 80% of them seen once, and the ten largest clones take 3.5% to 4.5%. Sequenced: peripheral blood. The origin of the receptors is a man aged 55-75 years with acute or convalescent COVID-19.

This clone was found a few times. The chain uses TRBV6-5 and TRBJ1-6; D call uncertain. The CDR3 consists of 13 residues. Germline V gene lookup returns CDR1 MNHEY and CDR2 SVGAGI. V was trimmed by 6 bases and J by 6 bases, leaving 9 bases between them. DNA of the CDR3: TGTGCCAGCAGGGCACAGCCTAATTCACCCCTCCACTTT. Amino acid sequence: CASRAQPNSPLHF.

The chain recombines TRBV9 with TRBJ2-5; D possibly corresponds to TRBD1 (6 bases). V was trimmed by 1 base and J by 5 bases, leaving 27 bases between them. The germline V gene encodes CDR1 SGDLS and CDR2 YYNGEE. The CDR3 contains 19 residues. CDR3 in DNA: TGTGCCAGCAGCGTACTCCATTTTGGCAGGGGACGAGGATGGGAGACCCAGTACTTC. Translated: CASSVLHFGRGRGWETQYF.

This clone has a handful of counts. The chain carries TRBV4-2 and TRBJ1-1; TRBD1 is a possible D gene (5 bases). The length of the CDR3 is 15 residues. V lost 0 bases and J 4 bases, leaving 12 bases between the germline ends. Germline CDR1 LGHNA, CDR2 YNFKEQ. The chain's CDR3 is CASSQDAGRGTEAFF. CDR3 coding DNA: TGTGCCAGCAGCCAAGATGCAGGGCGGGGCACTGAAGCTTTCTTT.

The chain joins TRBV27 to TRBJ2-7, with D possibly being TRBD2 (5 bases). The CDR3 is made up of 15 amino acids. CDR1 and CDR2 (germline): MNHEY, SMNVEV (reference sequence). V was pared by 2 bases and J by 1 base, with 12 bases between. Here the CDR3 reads CASSLRARGSYEQYF. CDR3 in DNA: TGTGCCAGCAGTTTAAGGGCACGGGGATCCTACGAGCAGTACTTC.

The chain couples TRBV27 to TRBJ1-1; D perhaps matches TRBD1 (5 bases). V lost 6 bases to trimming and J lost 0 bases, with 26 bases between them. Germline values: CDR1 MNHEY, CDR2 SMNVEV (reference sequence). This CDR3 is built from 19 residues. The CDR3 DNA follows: TGTGCCAGCAGCTCAGAGCGGGACTTCCCAGTCGGGCTGAACACTGAAGCTTTCTTT. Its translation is CASSSERDFPVGLNTEAFF.

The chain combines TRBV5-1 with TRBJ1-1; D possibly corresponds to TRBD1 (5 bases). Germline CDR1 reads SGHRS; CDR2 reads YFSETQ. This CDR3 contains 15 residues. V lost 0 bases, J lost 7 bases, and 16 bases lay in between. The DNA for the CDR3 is TGCGCCAGCAGCTTGGAAAGGGCTGTCGGGGGTGAAGCTTTCTTT. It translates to CASSLERAVGGEAFF.

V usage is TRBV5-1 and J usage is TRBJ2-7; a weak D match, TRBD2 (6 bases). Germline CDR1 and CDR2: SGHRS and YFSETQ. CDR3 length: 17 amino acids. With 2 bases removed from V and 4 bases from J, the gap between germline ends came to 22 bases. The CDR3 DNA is TGCGCCAGCAGCTTAAGGCCTCAGGAGGGGCTAGGTTACGAGCAGTACTTC. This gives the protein CASSLRPQEGLGYEQYF.

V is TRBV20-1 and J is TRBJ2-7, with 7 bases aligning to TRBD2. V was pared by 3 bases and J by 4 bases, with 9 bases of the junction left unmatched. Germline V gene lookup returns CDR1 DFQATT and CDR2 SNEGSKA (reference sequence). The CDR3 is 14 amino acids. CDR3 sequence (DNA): TGCAGTGCTAGTCCTAGCGGAGTGGGTTACGAGCAGTACTTC. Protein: CSASPSGVGYEQYF.

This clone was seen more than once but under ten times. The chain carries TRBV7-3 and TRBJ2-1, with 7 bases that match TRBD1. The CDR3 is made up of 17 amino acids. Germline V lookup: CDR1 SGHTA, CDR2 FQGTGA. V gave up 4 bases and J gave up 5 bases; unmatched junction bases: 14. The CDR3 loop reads CASSSPWPGQRHNEQFF. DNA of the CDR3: TGTGCCAGCAGCTCACCCTGGCCGGGACAGAGACACAATGAGCAGTTCTTC.

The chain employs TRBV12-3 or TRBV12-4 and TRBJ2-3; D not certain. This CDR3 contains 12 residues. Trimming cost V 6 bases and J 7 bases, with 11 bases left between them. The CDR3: CASSPALYTQYF. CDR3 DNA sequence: TGTGCCAGCAGCCCCGCACTATATACGCAGTATTTT.

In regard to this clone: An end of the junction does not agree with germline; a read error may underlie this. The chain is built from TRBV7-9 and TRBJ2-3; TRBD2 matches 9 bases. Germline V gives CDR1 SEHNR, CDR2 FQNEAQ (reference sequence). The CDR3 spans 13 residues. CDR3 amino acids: CASSLHGASGMDF. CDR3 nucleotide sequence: TGTGCCAGCAGCTTACACGGGGCTAGCGGGATGGATTTT.

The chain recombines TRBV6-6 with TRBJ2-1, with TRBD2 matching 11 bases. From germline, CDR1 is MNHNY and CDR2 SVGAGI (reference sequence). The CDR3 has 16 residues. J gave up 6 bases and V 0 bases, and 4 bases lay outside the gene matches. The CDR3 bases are TGTGCCAGCAGTTACTCTTCGGGGACTAGCGGCAATGAGCAGTTCTTC. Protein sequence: CASSYSSGTSGNEQFF.

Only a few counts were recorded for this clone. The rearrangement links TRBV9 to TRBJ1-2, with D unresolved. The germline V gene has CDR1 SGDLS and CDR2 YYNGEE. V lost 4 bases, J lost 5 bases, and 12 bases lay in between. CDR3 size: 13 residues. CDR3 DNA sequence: TGTGCCAGCAGCCCTCGACTGGATTATGGCTACACCTTC. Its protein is CASSPRLDYGYTF.

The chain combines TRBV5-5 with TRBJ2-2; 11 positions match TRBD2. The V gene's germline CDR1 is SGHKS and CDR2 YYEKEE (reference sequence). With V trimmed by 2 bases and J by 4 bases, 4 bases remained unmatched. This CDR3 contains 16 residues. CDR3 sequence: CASSFLAGGPTGELFF. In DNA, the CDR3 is TGTGCCAGCAGCTTCCTAGCGGGAGGCCCCACCGGGGAGCTGTTTTTT. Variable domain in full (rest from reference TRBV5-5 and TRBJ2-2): DAGVTQSPTHLIKTRGQQVTLRCSPISGHKSVSWYQQVLGQGPQFIFQYYEKEERGRGNFPDRFSARQFPNYSSELNVNALLLGDSALYLCASSFLAGGPTGELFFGEGSRLTVL.

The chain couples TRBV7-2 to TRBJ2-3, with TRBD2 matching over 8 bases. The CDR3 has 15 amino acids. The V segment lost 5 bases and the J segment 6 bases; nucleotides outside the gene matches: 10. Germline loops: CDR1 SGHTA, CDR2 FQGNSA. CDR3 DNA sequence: TGTGCCAGCAGCCCCGGGAGCGGGAGATCTGATACGCAGTATTTT. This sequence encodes CASSPGSGRSDTQYF.

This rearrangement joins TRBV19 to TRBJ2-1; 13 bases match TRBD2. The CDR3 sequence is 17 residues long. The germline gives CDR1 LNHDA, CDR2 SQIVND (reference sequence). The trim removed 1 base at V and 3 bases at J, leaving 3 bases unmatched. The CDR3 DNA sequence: TGTGCCAGTAGTATAGTGACTAGCGGGAGGCACTACAATGAGCAGTTCTTC. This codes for CASSIVTSGRHYNEQFF.

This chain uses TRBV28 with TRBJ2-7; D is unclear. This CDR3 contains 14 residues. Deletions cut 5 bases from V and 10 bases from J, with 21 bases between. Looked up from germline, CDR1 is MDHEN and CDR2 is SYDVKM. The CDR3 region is CASSPDRRPGGQYF. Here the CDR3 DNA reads TGTGCCAGCAGTCCAGACCGCCGACCCGGCGGACAGTACTTC.

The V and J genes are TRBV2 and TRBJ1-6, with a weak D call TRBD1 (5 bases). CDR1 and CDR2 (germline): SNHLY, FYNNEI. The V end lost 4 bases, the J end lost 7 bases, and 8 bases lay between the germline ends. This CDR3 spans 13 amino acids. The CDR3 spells CASSAGGNSPLHF. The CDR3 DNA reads TGTGCCAGCAGTGCGGGGGGGAATTCACCCCTCCACTTT.

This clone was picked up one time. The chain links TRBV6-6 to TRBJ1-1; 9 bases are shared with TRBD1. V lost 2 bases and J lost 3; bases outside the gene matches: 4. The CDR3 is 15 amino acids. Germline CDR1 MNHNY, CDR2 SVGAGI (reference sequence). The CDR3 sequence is CASSYNRGLYTEAFF. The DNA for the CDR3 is TGTGCCAGCAGTTACAACAGGGGGCTCTACACTGAAGCTTTCTTT.

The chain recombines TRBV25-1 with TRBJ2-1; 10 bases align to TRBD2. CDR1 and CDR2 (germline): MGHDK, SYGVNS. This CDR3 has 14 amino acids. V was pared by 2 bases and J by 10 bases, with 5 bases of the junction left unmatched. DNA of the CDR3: TGTGCCAGCAGTGAACCAGCGGGAGGGCGAGAGCAGTTCTTC. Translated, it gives CASSEPAGGREQFF.

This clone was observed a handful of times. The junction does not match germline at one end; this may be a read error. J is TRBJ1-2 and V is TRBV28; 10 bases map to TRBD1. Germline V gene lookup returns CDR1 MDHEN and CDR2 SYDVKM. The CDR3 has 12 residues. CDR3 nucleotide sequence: TGTGCCAGCAGGGGGACAGGGGAGGTCCCCTACTTC. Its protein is CASRGTGEVPYF.

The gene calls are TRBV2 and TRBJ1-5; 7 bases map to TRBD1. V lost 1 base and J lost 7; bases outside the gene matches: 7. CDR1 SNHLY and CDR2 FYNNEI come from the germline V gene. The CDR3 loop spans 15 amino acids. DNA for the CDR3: TGTGCCAGCAGTGAAGGCCTGGACAGGTTGCAGCCCCAGCATTTT. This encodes CASSEGLDRLQPQHF.

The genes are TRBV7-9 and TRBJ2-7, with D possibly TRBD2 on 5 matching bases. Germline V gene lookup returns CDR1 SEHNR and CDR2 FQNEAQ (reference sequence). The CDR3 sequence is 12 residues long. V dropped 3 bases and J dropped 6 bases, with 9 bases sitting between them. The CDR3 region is CASSFASGEQYF. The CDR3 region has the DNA TGTGCCAGCAGCTTCGCAAGCGGCGAGCAGTACTTC.

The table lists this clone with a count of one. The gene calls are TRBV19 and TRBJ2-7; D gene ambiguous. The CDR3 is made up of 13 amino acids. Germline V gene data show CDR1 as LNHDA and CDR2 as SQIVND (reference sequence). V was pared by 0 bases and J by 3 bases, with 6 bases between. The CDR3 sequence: CASSIDRDYEQYF. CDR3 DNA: TGTGCCAGTAGTATAGATCGAGACTACGAGCAGTACTTC.

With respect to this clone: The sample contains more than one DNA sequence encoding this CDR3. The CDR3 bases are TGTGCCAGTAGTCAGACAGGTTCTCAAGAGACCCAGTACTTC. This encodes CASSQTGSQETQYF. The V and J genes are TRBV19 and TRBJ2-5; possibly TRBD1 for D (6 bases). V was trimmed by 5 bases and J by 2 bases, leaving 12 bases between them. The CDR3 runs 14 residues. CDR1 is LNHDA, CDR2 SQIVND, per germline (reference sequence).